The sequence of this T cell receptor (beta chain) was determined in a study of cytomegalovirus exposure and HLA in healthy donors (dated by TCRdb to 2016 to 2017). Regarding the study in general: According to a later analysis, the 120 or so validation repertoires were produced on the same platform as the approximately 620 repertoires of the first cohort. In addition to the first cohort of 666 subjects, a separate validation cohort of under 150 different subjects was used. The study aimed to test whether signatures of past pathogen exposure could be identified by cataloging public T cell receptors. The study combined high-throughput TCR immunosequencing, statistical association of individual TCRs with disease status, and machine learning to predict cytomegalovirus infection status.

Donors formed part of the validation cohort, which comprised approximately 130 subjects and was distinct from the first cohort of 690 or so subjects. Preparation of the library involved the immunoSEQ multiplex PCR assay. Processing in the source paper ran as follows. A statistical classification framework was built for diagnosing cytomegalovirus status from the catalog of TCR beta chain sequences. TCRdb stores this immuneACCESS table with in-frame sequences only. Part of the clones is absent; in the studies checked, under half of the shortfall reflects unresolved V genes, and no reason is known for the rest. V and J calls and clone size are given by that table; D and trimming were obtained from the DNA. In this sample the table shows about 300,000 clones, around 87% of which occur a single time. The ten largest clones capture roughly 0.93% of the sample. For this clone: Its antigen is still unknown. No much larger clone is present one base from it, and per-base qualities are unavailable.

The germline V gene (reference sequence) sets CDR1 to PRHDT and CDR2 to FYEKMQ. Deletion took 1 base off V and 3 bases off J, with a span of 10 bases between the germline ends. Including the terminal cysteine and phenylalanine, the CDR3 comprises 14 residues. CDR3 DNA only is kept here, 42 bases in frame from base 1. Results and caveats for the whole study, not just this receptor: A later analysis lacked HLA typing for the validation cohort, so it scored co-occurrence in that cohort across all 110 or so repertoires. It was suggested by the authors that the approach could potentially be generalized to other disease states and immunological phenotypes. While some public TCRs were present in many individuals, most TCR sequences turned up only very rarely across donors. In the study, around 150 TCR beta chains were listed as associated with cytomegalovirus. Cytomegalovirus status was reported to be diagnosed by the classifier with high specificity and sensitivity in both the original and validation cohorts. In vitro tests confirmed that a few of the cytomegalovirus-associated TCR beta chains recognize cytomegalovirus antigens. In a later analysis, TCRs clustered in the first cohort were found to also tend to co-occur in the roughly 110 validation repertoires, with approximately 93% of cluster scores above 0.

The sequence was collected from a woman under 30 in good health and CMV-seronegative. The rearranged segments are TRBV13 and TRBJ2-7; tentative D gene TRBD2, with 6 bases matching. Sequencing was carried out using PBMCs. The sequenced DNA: TGTGCCAGCAGCTTAGACCTAGCGAACTACGAGCAGTACTTC. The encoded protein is CASSLDLANYEQYF.